This T cell receptor (beta chain) originates from a study of blood T cell repertoires in COVID-19. Using immunoSEQ multiplex PCR, the repertoire was profiled, and TCRdb retains in-frame clones only, with some absent. This repertoire shows about 190,000 clones, around 90% found once; its top ten account for approximately 6.7%. The CDR3 spans 16 residues. V lost 3 bases, J lost 5 bases, and 12 bases stayed unmatched. From germline, CDR1 is KGHSH and CDR2 LQKENI. What was sequenced was peripheral blood. V and J are TRBV18 and TRBJ2-7; 8 bases are shared with TRBD1. The TCR originated in a middle-aged man with acute or convalescent COVID-19. CDR3 sequence reads: CASSPWLRDRKDEQYF. The CDR3 DNA reads as TGTGCCAGCTCACCTTGGCTCCGGGACAGGAAGGACGAGCAGTACTTC. The entire variable domain, with the rest obtained from reference TRBV18 and TRBJ2-7, is as follows: NAGVMQNPRHLVRRRGQEARLRCSPMKGHSHVYWYRQLPEEGLKFMVYLQKENIIDESGMPKERFSAEFPKEGPSILRIQQVVRGDSAAYFCASSPWLRDRKDEQYFGPGTRLTVT.